The present entry profiles one T cell receptor beta chain with its context. The antigen remains undetermined. The length of the CDR3 is 14 residues. Trimming removed 8 bases from V and 2 bases from J, with 13 bases in between. Germline loops: CDR1 MNHNS, CDR2 SASEGT. The data derive from a study of identical twins. General study findings and limits: Models underestimated how often monozygotic twins shared out-of-frame TCR alpha. Among out-of-frame alpha sequences shared by twins, low generation probability occurred in excess. Instead of following the same donors, the conclusions were based on cross-sectional statistical analysis.

From the 5' RACE reads, TCRdb called clonotypes with MiXCR, one entry per CDR3 protein. Among 300,000 to 400,000 distinct CDR3 sequences listed, 9% were seen once. Sequencing was done on a sample of naive T cells sorted from blood. The chain employs TRBV6-1 and TRBJ2-4; D ambiguous. This clonotype was sampled from a woman in her 50s in good health. The CDR3 bases are TGTGCCAGCGGTTCCGAGGTGACCAAAAACATTCAGTACTTC. It is translated as CASGSEVTKNIQYF.